The rows below give T cell receptor beta chains drawn from one sample of a study of prognosis after radiotherapy for stage I lung cancer. TCRdb ran MiXCR on the multiplex PCR reads and lists one entry per CDR3 protein. The sample has tens of thousands of distinct CDR3 sequences, 26% seen once. The source material was PBMCs, sampled before or after stereotactic body radiation therapy (not recorded which). The receptors derive from a donor older than 45 with non-small cell lung cancer. CDR3s include the opening cysteine and the closing phenylalanine or tryptophan. A D gene is named only where the DNA matches it firmly. Size values are once, few and many counts, or a class for expanded clones, and some rows have none.

d_call: -
j_call: TRBJ1-4
clone_size: -
v_call: TRBV5-4
cdr3_nt: TGTGCCAGCAGCTTGGGGCCAGGGGATGAAAAACTGTTTTTT
cdr3_aa: CASSLGPGDEKLFF

d_call: TRBD2
j_call: TRBJ2-3
clone_size: -
v_call: TRBV20-1
cdr3_nt: TGCAGTGCTAGGGGTCGGCCTAGCGGGGGGAGGGATACGCAGTATTTT
cdr3_aa: CSARGRPSGGRDTQYF

d_call: -
j_call: TRBJ2-7
clone_size: many
v_call: TRBV5-1
cdr3_nt: TGCGCCAGCAGCTTGGGCCTGGCCGGGCGTTTCTACGAGCAGTACTTC
cdr3_aa: CASSLGLAGRFYEQYF

d_call: -
j_call: TRBJ2-7
clone_size: many
v_call: TRBV7-9
cdr3_nt: TGTGCCAGCAGCCGCTCCGGGCGCTACGAGCAGTACTTC
cdr3_aa: CASSRSGRYEQYF

d_call: TRBD2
j_call: TRBJ2-2
clone_size: many
v_call: TRBV27
cdr3_nt: TGTGCCAGCAGGCGAGGACTAGCGGGCACCGGGGAGCTGTTTTTT
cdr3_aa: CASRRGLAGTGELFF

d_call: -
j_call: TRBJ2-1
clone_size: many
v_call: TRBV10-3
cdr3_nt: TGTGCCATCAGTGAATTGGCAGACTTCAGTGGCAATGAGCAGTTCTTC
cdr3_aa: CAISELADFSGNEQFF

d_call: -
j_call: TRBJ1-2
clone_size: few
v_call: TRBV18
cdr3_nt: TGTGCCAGCTCACCAGGAATGATGGGTTATGGCTACACCTTC
cdr3_aa: CASSPGMMGYGYTF

d_call: TRBD1
j_call: TRBJ2-1
clone_size: many
v_call: TRBV19
cdr3_nt: TGTGCCAGTAGTATCGGACAGGGGTCCTACAATGAGCAGTTCTTC
cdr3_aa: CASSIGQGSYNEQFF

d_call: -
j_call: TRBJ1-2
clone_size: many
v_call: TRBV5-1
cdr3_nt: TGCGCCAGCAGCTTGGAACCGATCTATGGCTACACCTTC
cdr3_aa: CASSLEPIYGYTF

d_call: -
j_call: TRBJ2-1
clone_size: -
v_call: TRBV12-3/TRBV12-4
cdr3_nt: TGTGTCAGCAGTTTAGGTCCCGGCCTCCTTCCGCCTGAGCAGTTCTTC
cdr3_aa: CVSSLGPGLLPPEQFF

d_call: TRBD1
j_call: TRBJ1-1
clone_size: many
v_call: TRBV6-1
cdr3_nt: TGTGCCAGCAGCTGGGGACAGGTCACTGAAGCTTTCTTT
cdr3_aa: CASSWGQVTEAFF

d_call: TRBD1
j_call: TRBJ1-6
clone_size: many
v_call: TRBV30
cdr3_nt: TGTGCCTGGAGCGCAGGGGGTTCCTATAATTCACCCCTCCACTTT
cdr3_aa: CAWSAGGSYNSPLHF

d_call: -
j_call: TRBJ1-2
clone_size: many
v_call: TRBV7-2
cdr3_nt: TGTGCCAGCCTCTGGGGGGGGGCCTCGTATGGCTACACCTTC
cdr3_aa: CASLWGGASYGYTF

d_call: -
j_call: TRBJ1-2
clone_size: many
v_call: TRBV20-1
cdr3_nt: TGCAGTGCTAGAGTTCGCGCGGAGAACTATGGCTACACCTTC
cdr3_aa: CSARVRAENYGYTF

d_call: -
j_call: TRBJ2-6
clone_size: once
v_call: TRBV10-2
cdr3_nt: TGCGCCAGCAGGGAATCTACTGCGGCCAACTTCCTGACTTTC
cdr3_aa: CASRESTAANFLTF

d_call: -
j_call: TRBJ2-5
clone_size: many
v_call: TRBV30
cdr3_nt: TGTGCCTGGAGCCCAGGGTCAGAGACCCAGTACTTC
cdr3_aa: CAWSPGSETQYF

d_call: TRBD2
j_call: TRBJ2-5
clone_size: -
v_call: TRBV3-1
cdr3_nt: TGTGCCAGCAGCCAGCGACTAGCGGGGGACCAAGAGACCCAGTACTTC
cdr3_aa: CASSQRLAGDQETQYF

d_call: -
j_call: TRBJ1-6
clone_size: medium-sized
v_call: TRBV27
cdr3_nt: TGTGCCAGCTCGTACATCAAAGGGCAGGCAATCGGATCACCCCTCCACTTT
cdr3_aa: CASSYIKGQAIGSPLHF

d_call: -
j_call: TRBJ1-1
clone_size: -
v_call: TRBV2
cdr3_nt: TGTGCCAGCAGTGAATCCGGTATTAACACTGAAGCTTTCTTT
cdr3_aa: CASSESGINTEAFF

d_call: TRBD1
j_call: TRBJ1-4
clone_size: many
v_call: TRBV5-1
cdr3_nt: TGCGCCAGCAGCAAAGGACAGGGCGGCTTCGGTGAAAAACTGTTTTTT
cdr3_aa: CASSKGQGGFGEKLFF

d_call: TRBD2
j_call: TRBJ2-7
clone_size: -
v_call: TRBV7-9
cdr3_nt: TGTGCCAGCCCCGGGGGGTACGAGCAGTACTTC
cdr3_aa: CASPGGYEQYF

d_call: TRBD2
j_call: TRBJ2-7
clone_size: many
v_call: TRBV6-5
cdr3_nt: TGTGCCAGCAGTTACGGCCTGCGGGGGGCGGCTCTAGACGAGCAGTACTTC
cdr3_aa: CASSYGLRGAALDEQYF

d_call: TRBD1
j_call: TRBJ1-4
clone_size: many
v_call: TRBV3-1
cdr3_nt: TGTGCCAGCAGCCAACTGACAGGGGGCAGGGAAAAACTGTTTTTT
cdr3_aa: CASSQLTGGREKLFF

d_call: -
j_call: TRBJ1-5
clone_size: many
v_call: TRBV6-1
cdr3_nt: TGTGCCAGCAGGTCAGGGAGCAATCAGCCCCAGCATTTT
cdr3_aa: CASRSGSNQPQHF

d_call: -
j_call: TRBJ1-5
clone_size: many
v_call: TRBV6-1
cdr3_nt: TGTGCCAGCCGGTGGAACCCCAGCCAGCCCCAGCATTTT
cdr3_aa: CASRWNPSQPQHF

d_call: -
j_call: TRBJ2-2
clone_size: few
v_call: TRBV12-3/TRBV12-4
cdr3_nt: TGTGCCAGCAGTTTGGGATACACCGGGGAGCTGGTTTTT
cdr3_aa: CASSLGYTGELVF

d_call: TRBD1
j_call: TRBJ2-1
clone_size: many
v_call: TRBV20-1
cdr3_nt: TGCAGTGCCCCGACTACAGGGGTCAATGAGCAGTTCTTC
cdr3_aa: CSAPTTGVNEQFF